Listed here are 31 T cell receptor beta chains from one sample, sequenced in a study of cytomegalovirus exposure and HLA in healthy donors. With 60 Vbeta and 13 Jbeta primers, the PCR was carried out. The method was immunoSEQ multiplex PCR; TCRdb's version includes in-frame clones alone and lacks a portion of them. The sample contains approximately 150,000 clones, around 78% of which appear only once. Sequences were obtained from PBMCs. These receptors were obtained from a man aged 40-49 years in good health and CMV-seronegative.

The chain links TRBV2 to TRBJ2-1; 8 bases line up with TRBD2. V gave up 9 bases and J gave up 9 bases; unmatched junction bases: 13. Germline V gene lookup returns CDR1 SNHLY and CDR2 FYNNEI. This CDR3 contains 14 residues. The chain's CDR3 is CASGGSGGYGEQFF. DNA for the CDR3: TGTGCCAGTGGCGGGAGCGGGGGTTACGGTGAGCAGTTCTTC.

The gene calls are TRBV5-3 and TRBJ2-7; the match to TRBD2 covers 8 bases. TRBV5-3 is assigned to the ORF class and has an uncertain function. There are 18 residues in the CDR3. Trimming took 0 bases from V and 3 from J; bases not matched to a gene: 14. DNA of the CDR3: TGTGCCAGAAGCTTGGCGGGGGTAGCGGGACCTTTCCGCTACGAGCAGTACGTC. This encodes CARSLAGVAGPFRYEQYV.

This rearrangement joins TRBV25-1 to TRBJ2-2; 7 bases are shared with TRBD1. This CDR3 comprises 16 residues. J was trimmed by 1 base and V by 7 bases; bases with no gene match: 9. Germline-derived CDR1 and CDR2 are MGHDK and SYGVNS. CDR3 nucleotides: TGTGCCAGCACCTATAGACAGGGCCTGAACACCGGGGAGCTGTTTTTT. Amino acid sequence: CASTYRQGLNTGELFF. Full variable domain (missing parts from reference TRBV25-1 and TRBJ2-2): EADIYQTPRYLVIGTGKKITLECSQTMGHDKMYWYQQDPGMELHLIHYSYGVNSTEKGDLSSESTVSRIRTEHFPLTLESARPSHTSQYLCASTYRQGLNTGELFFGEGSRLTVL.

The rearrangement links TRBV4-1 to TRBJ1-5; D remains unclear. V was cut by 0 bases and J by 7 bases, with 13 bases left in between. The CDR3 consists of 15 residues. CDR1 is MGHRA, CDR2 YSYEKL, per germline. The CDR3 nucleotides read TGCGCCAGCAGCCAAGAATCAACGGGGTGGCAGCCCCAGCATTTT. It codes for CASSQESTGWQPQHF.

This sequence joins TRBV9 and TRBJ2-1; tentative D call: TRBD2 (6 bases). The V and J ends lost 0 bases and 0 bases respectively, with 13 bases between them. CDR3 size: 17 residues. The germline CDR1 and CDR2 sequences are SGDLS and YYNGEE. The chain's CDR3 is CASSVVGIGGSYNEQFF. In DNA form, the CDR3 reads TGTGCCAGCAGCGTAGTAGGGATCGGGGGCTCCTACAATGAGCAGTTCTTC.

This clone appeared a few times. The CDR3 sequence is CASSEAELADHTGELFF. CDR3 DNA sequence: TGTGCCAGCAGTGAAGCGGAGCTAGCGGATCACACCGGGGAGCTGTTTTTT. The chain is built from TRBV6-1 and TRBJ2-2, with TRBD2 matching 7 bases. The ends lost 0 bases at V and 3 bases at J; junction bases unmatched: 7. The V gene's germline CDR1 is MNHNS and CDR2 SASEGT. This CDR3 is built from 17 residues.

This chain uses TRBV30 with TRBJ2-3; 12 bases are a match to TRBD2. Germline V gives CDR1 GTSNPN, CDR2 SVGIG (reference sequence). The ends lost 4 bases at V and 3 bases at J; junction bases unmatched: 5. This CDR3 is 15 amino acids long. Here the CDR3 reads CAWKRLAGVTDTQYF. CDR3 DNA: TGTGCCTGGAAAAGACTAGCGGGAGTTACAGATACGCAGTATTTT.

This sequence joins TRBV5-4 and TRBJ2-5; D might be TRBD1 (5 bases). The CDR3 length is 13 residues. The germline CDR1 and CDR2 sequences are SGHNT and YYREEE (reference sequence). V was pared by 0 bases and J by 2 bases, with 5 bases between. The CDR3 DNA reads TGTGCCAGCAGCTTGGAGGGGCAAGAGACCCAGTACTTC. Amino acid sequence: CASSLEGQETQYF.

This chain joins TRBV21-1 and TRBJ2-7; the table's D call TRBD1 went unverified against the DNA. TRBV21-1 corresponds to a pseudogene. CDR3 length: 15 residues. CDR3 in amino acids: CASSKARDRSYEQYV. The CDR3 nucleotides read TGTGCCAGCAGCAAAGCCCGGGACAGGTCCTACGAGCAGTACGTC.

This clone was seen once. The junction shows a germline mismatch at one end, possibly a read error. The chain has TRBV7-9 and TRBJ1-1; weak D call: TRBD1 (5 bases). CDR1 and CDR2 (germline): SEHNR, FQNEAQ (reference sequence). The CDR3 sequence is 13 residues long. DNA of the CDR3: TGTTCCAGCAGCTTCCGGGGGGATACTGAAGCTTTCTTT. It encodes CSSSFRGDTEAFF.

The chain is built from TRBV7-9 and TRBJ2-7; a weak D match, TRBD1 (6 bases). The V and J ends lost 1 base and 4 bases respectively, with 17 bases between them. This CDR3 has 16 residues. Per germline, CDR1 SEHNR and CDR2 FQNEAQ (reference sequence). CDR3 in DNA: TGTGCCAGCAGCTTAGAAGGGTTGGGGGCCAAATACGAGCAGTACTTC. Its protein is CASSLEGLGAKYEQYF.

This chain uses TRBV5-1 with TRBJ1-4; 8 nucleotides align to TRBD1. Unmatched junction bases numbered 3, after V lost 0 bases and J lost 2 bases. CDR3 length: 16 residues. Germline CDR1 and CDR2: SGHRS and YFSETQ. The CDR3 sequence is CASSLADRATNEKLFF. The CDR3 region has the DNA TGCGCCAGCAGCTTGGCGGACAGGGCTACTAATGAAAAACTGTTTTTT. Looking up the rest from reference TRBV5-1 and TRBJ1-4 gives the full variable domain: KAGVTQTPRYLIKTRGQQVTLSCSPISGHRSVSWYQQTPGQGLQFLFEYFSETQRNKGNFPGRFSGRQFSNSRSEMNVSTLELGDSALYLCASSLADRATNEKLFFGSGTQLSVL.

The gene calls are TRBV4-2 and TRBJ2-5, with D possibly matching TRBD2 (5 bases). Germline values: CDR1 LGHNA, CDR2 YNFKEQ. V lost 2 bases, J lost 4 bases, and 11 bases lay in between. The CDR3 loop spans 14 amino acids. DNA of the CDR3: TGTGCCAGCAGCCAACCACTAGATTTAGAGACCCAGTACTTC. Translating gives CASSQPLDLETQYF.

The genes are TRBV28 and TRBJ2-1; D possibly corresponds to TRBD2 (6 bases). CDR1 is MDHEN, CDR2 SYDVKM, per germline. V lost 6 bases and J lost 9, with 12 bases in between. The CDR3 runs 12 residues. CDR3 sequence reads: CASRGVGGEQFF. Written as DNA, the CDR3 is TGTGCCAGCAGGGGTGTGGGGGGTGAGCAGTTCTTC.

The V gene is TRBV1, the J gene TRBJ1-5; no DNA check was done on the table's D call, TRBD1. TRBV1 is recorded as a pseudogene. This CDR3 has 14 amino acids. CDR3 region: CTSSQCRENQPQHF. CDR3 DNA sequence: TGCACCAGCAGCCAATGCAGGGAAAACCAGCCCCAGCATTTT.

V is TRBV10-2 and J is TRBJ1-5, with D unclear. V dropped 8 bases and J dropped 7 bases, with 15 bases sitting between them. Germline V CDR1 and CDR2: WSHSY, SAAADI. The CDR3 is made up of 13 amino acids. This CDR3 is CASAGQPGQPQHF. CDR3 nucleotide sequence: TGCGCCAGCGCTGGTCAGCCGGGACAGCCCCAGCATTTT.

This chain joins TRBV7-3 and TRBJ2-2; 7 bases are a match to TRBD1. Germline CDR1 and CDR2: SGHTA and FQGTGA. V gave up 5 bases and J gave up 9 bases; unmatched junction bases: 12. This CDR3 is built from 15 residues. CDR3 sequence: CASSPVHRGQRELFF. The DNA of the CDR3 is TGTGCCAGCAGCCCTGTCCACAGGGGCCAACGGGAGCTGTTTTTT.

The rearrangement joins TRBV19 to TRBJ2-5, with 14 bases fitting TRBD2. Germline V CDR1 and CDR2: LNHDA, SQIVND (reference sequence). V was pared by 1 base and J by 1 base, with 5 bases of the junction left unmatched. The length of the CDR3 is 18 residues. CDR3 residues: CASSIVGTSGSGQETQYF. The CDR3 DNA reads TGTGCCAGTAGTATAGTAGGGACTAGCGGGAGTGGCCAAGAGACCCAGTACTTC.

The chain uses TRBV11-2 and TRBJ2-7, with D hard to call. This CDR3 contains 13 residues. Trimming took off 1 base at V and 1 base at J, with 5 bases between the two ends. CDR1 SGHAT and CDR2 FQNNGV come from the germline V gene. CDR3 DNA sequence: TGTGCCAGCAGCTTAGCGTCGTCCTACGAGCAGTACTTC. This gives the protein CASSLASSYEQYF.

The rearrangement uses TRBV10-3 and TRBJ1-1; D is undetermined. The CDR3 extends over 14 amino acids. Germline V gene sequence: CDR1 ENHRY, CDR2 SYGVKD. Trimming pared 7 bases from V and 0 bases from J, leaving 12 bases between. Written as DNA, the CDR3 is TGTGCCATCACTGAACGAGGCATGAACACTGAAGCTTTCTTT. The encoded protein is CAITERGMNTEAFF.

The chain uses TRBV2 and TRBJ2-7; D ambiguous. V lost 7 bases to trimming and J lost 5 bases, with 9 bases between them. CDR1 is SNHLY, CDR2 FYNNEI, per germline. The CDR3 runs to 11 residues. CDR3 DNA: TGTGCCAGCACCAGGTTCGACGAGCAGTACTTC. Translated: CASTRFDEQYF. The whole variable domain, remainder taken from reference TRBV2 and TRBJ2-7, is EPEVTQTPSHQVTQMGQEVILRCVPISNHLYFYWYRQILGQKVEFLVSFYNNEISEKSEIFDDQFSVERPDGSNFTLKIRSTKLEDSAMYFCASTRFDEQYFGPGTRLTVT.

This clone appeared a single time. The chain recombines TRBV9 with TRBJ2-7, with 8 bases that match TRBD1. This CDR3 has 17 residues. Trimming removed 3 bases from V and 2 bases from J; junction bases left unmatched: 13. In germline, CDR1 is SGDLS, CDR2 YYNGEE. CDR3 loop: CASSGRLSGGLTYEQYV. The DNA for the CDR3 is TGTGCCAGCAGCGGGCGGTTATCAGGGGGCCTTACCTACGAGCAGTACGTC.

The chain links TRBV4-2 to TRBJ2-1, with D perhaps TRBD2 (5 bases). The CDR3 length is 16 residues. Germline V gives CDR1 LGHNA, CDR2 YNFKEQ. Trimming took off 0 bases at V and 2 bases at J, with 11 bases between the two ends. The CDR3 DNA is TGTGCCAGCAGCCAAGAGCCTAGCTTGGCCTACAATGAGCAGTTCTTC. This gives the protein CASSQEPSLAYNEQFF.

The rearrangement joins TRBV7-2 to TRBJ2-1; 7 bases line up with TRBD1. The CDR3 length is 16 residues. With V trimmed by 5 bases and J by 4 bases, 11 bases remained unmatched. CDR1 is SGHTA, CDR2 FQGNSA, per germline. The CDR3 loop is CASSPEGDRLYNEQFF. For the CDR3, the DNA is TGTGCCAGCAGCCCCGAGGGGGACAGATTGTACAATGAGCAGTTCTTC.

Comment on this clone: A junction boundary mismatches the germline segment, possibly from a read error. CDR3 DNA sequence: TGTGCCAGCAGTGACGCCGGACTAGCGGGAGGGTGGGCAAACAGTCAGTACTTC. Protein: CASSDAGLAGGWANSQYF. The chain employs TRBV2 and TRBJ2-4, with 15 bases fitting TRBD2. The CDR3 is 18 residues long. From germline, CDR1 is SNHLY and CDR2 FYNNEI.

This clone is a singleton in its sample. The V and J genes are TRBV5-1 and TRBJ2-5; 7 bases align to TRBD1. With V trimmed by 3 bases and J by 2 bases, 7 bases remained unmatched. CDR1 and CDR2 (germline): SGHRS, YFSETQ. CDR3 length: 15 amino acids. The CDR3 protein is CASSSGTALQETQYF. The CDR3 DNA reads TGCGCCAGCAGCTCGGGGACAGCACTGCAAGAGACCCAGTACTTC. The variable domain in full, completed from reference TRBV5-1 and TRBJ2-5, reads KAGVTQTPRYLIKTRGQQVTLSCSPISGHRSVSWYQQTPGQGLQFLFEYFSETQRNKGNFPGRFSGRQFSNSRSEMNVSTLELGDSALYLCASSSGTALQETQYFGPGTRLLVL.

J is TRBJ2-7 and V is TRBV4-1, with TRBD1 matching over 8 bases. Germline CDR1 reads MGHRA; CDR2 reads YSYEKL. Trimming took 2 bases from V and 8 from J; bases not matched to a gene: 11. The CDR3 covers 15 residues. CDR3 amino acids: CASSQFPGGVLKQYV. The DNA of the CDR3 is TGCGCCAGCAGCCAATTTCCAGGGGGCGTATTGAAGCAGTACGTC.

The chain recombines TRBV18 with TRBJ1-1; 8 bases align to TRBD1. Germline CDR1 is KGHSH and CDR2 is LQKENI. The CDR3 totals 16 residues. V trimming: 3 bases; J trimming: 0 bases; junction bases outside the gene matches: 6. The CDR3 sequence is CASSPWTGSMNTEAFF. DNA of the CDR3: TGTGCCAGCTCACCCTGGACAGGGTCAATGAACACTGAAGCTTTCTTT.

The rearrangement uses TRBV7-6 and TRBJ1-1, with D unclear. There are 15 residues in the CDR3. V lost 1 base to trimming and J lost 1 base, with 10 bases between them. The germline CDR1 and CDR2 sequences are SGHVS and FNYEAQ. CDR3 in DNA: TGTGCCAGCAGCTTAGGGCGGTCTGGGAACACTGAAGCTTTCTTT. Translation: CASSLGRSGNTEAFF.

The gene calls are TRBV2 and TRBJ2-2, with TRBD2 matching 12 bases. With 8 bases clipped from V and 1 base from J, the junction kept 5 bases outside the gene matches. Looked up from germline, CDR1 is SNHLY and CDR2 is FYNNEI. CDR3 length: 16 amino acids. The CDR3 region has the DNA TGTGCCAGCGCCCTGACTAGCGGGAGGAACACCGGGGAGCTGTTTTTT. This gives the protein CASALTSGRNTGELFF.

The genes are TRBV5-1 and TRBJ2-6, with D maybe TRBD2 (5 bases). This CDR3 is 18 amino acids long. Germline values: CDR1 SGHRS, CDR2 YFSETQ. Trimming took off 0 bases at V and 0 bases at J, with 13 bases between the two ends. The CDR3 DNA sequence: TGCGCCAGCAGCTTGGACTACCCGGGAAGCTCTGGGGCCAACGTCCTGACTTTC. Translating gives CASSLDYPGSSGANVLTF.